This TCR beta chain stems from a study of cytomegalovirus exposure and HLA in healthy donors. Study background: Early release data held about 85 million unique TCRs from HLA-typed donors. Most donors, 81% of a few hundred genotyped, fell in the Caucasian-associated ancestry cluster. Overall study results and limits: According to an earlier analysis, most TCR beta V segments yielded productive rearrangements about 90% or about 30% of the time. In most subjects, TCR beta sequences reportedly gave accurate predictions of HLA-A and HLA-B alleles.

Both 60 Vbeta primers and 13 Jbeta primers went into the PCR. Sequencing used immunoSEQ multiplex PCR; TCRdb keeps in-frame clones, though not all of them. The repertoire includes about 110,000 clones, 78% of them detected once, and approximately 1.3% sits in the top ten. Remarks on this clone: Its matching antigen is unknown.

With 2 bases removed from V and 0 bases from J, the gap between germline ends came to 10 bases. CDR3 length equals 16 residues. In germline, CDR1 is KGHSH, CDR2 LQKENI. This TCR came from a man aged 25-45 years in good health and CMV-seronegative. The sequencing input was PBMCs. The chain carries TRBV18 and TRBJ1-4, with a tentative D call TRBD1 (5 bases). The CDR3: CASSPTRQSTNEKLFF. CDR3 sequence (DNA): TGTGCCAGCTCACCAACCCGACAGTCAACTAATGAAAAACTGTTTTTT. Combining the CDR3 with reference TRBV18 and TRBJ1-4 gives the whole variable domain NAGVMQNPRHLVRRRGQEARLRCSPMKGHSHVYWYRQLPEEGLKFMVYLQKENIIDESGMPKERFSAEFPKEGPSILRIQQVVRGDSAAYFCASSPTRQSTNEKLFFGSGTQLSVL.